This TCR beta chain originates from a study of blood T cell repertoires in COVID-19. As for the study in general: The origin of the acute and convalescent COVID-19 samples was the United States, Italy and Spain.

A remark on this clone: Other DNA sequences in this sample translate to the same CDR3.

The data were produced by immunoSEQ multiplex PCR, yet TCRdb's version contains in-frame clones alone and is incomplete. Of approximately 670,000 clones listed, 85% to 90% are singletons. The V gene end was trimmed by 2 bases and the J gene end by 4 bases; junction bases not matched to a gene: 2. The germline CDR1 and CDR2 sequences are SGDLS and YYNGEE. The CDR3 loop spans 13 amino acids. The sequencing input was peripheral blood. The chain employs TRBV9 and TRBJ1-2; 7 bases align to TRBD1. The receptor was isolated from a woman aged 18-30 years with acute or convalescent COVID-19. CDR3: CASSVRDSYGYTF. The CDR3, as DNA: TGTGCCAGCAGCGTCCGGGACAGCTATGGCTACACCTTC.